Listed below are T cell receptor beta chains from one sample, sequenced in a study of cytomegalovirus exposure and HLA in healthy donors. Data came from immunoSEQ multiplex PCR; TCRdb stores just in-frame clones and leaves some out. The profile shows about 210,000 clones, 78% of them singletons. The sample consisted of PBMCs. The receptors derive from a boy younger than 18 in good health and CMV-seronegative. Each CDR3 is given with its conserved first and last residue. The D gene is left open where the match is weak. A clone size is listed for some rows: how often the clone was seen (once, few, many), or a class if it is expanded.

v_call	d_call	clone_size	j_call	cdr3_aa	cdr3_nt
TRBV29-1	NA	NA	TRBJ1-5	CSVQADSNQPQHF	TGCAGCGTACAGGCAGATAGCAATCAGCCCCAGCATTTT
TRBV7-8	TRBD1	NA	TRBJ2-2	CASILDRGSGELFF	TGTGCCAGCATCCTCGACAGGGGTTCAGGGGAGCTGTTTTTT
TRBV9	NA	once	TRBJ1-1	CASSVDGGGTEAFF	TGTGCCAGCAGCGTAGATGGCGGGGGCACTGAAGCTTTCTTT
TRBV19	NA	once	TRBJ1-2	CASTGAGLHHGYTF	TGTGCCAGTACTGGGGCAGGGCTCCACCATGGCTACACCTTC
TRBV10-2	TRBD1	NA	TRBJ1-3	CASSDGLFGQDIWDTIYF	TGCGCCAGCAGTGACGGGCTCTTCGGACAGGACATTTGGGACACCATATATTTT
TRBV6-5	NA	NA	TRBJ1-2	CASSYSDTSYGYTF	TGTGCCAGCAGTTACTCGGACACATCCTATGGCTACACCTTC
TRBV18	TRBD2	NA	TRBJ2-1	CASSEASGTYNEQFF	TGTGCCAGCTCAGAGGCTAGCGGGACCTACAATGAGCAGTTCTTC
TRBV4-1	NA	few	TRBJ1-2	CASSQAIGGGYTF	TGCGCCAGCAGCCAAGCGATAGGGGGTGGCTACACCTTC
TRBV29-1	TRBD2	NA	TRBJ2-3	CSVDSLAGGPKIAWGAEDTQYF	TGCAGCGTTGACTCACTAGCGGGGGGGCCGAAGATAGCCTGGGGGGCCGAAGATACGCAGTATTTT
TRBV30	TRBD1	NA	TRBJ1-1	CAWTTTGVRQAFF	TGTGCCTGGACCACTACAGGGGTCAGGCAAGCTTTCTTT